This TCR beta chain was documented in a study of preoperative IRX-2 immunotherapy in early breast cancer. TCRdb's table, derived via immunoSEQ multiplex PCR, lists solely in-frame clones and lacks some. The table shows 90,000 to 100,000 clones, with roughly 85% occurring only once. Germline lookup yields CDR1 KGHSH and CDR2 LQKENI. The CDR3 runs 17 residues. Unmatched junction bases numbered 15, after V lost 3 bases and J lost 8 bases. Treatment meaning: preoperative locoregional IRX-2 cytokine immunotherapy. Patients received preoperative, locoregional IRX-2 cytokine immunotherapy in a phase Ib study.

The TCR was taken from a human donor with breast cancer. The input for sequencing was tumor tissue, taken after IRX-2 immunotherapy. The rearrangement links TRBV18 to TRBJ2-1; 8 bases are shared with TRBD2. CDR3 DNA: TGTGCCAGCTCACCTCTGATCGGGGGGGCGGTGCGCGATGAGCAGTTCTTC. Translated: CASSPLIGGAVRDEQFF.